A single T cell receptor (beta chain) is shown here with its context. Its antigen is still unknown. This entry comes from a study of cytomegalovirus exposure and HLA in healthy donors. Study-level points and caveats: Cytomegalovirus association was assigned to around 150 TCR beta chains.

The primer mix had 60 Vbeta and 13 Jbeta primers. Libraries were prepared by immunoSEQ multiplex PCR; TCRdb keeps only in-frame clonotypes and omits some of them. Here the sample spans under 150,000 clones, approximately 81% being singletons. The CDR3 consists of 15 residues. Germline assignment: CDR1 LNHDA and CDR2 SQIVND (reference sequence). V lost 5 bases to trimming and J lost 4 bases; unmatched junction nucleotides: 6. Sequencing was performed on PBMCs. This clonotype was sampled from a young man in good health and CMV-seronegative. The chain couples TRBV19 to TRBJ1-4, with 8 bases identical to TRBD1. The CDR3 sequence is CASSLQGANNEKLFF. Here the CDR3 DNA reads TGTGCCAGTAGTTTGCAGGGGGCGAATAATGAAAAACTGTTTTTT.